The source of this TCR beta chain is a study of regulatory dendritic cells for organ transplantation. Sorted subsets were CFSE-labeled and cultured four to six days with allogeneic dendritic cells. This clone has a handful of counts. Its target is not known. TCRdb keeps only in-frame clones here, not all; method: immunoSEQ multiplex PCR. The sample yields under 12,000 clones, roughly 70% seen once. General study points: Memory CD8+ T cells were the most oligoclonal; naive cells were highly diverse. Of resting T cell subsets, memory CD8+ had the most alloreactive clonotypes.

J was trimmed by 5 bases and V by 5 bases; bases with no gene match: 13. There are 17 residues in the CDR3. Germline V lookup: CDR1 SGDLS, CDR2 YYNGEE. Sequenced input: memory CD4+ T cells from blood cultured with regulatory dendritic cells. Subset noted: CD45RO+ memory T cells. The sequence derives from a human donor in good health. V and J are TRBV9 and TRBJ2-2, with TRBD2 matching over 9 bases. CDR3 residues: CASRAGGPLTETGELFF. The CDR3 DNA is TGTGCCAGCAGAGCGGGGGGCCCTCTAACCGAAACCGGGGAGCTGTTTTTT.